The clone carrying this T cell receptor beta chain was seen at least ten times. Indicated time point: newly diagnosed GD, antithyroid drugs for less than 3 months. There was RNA extracted from PBMCs, and the TCR library was made from it. The data were taken from a study of regulatory T cells in long-lasting Graves disease. The CDR3 is 13 amino acids. Per the germline V gene, CDR1 is MNHEY and CDR2 is SMNVEV (reference sequence). The germline V and J ends were trimmed by 4 bases and 5 bases, with 12 bases remaining between them. Both iRepertoire HTBI primers and Arm-PCR of CDR3 regions were used to build the TCR beta libraries. TCRdb reprocessed the multiplex PCR reads via MiXCR and lists one record per CDR3 protein. Among roughly 500,000 distinct CDR3 sequences, more than 10% were seen once, and the ten largest hold approximately 9%. A further study also used this sample, focusing on T cells in Graves' hyperthyroidism and ophthalmopathy.

The TCR comes from a woman aged 30 to 39 with Graves disease. The sample here was peripheral blood mononuclear cells (PBMCs), taken at new diagnosis, from a patient treated with antithyroid drugs. V and J are TRBV27 and TRBJ2-7; no clear D gene. The CDR3: CASSSKLLHEQYF. For the CDR3, the DNA is TGTGCCAGCAGTTCAAAACTCCTTCACGAGCAGTACTTC.